These T cell receptor beta chains were read from a single sample in a study of T cells in Graves' hyperthyroidism and ophthalmopathy. From the multiplex PCR reads, TCRdb called clonotypes with MiXCR, one entry per CDR3 protein. This sample carries nearly 600,000 distinct CDR3 sequences, roughly 14% of them seen once, and the ten largest clones take 5.8%. Sequencing was performed on blood. The receptors shown here come from a woman aged 30 to 39 with Graves' hyperthyroidism that later progressed to Graves' ophthalmopathy. Each CDR3 is given with its conserved first and last residue. The D gene is left open where the match is weak. Clone size is shown for a subset of rows, as once, few, many or a class of expanded clone.

D: .
J: TRBJ2-4
V: TRBV24-1
size: many
DNA: TGTGCCACCAGTGAGGACGAGGGAAACATTCAGTACTTC
CDR3: CATSEDEGNIQYF

D: TRBD2
J: TRBJ2-1
V: TRBV28
size: .
DNA: TGTGCCAGCAGTTTTCGTCGACTAGCCCAGTGGGAGCAGTTCTTC
CDR3: CASSFRRLAQWEQFF

D: TRBD2
J: TRBJ2-5
V: TRBV7-8
size: .
DNA: TGTGCCAGCAGCCCCCCAGGAGGCGGGAGAGGGTACTTC
CDR3: CASSPPGGGRGYF

D: .
J: TRBJ2-7
V: TRBV2
size: many
DNA: TGTGCCAGCAGTGAACAGGGTGGATCGTACTTC
CDR3: CASSEQGGSYF

D: TRBD1
J: TRBJ2-1
V: TRBV5-1
size: .
DNA: TGCGCCAGCAGCCGGCAGGACAGGGGGCAAGCGGGGGAGTTCTTC
CDR3: CASSRQDRGQAGEFF

D: TRBD2
J: TRBJ2-4
V: TRBV7-2
size: .
DNA: TGTGCCAGCAGCTTAGACTCGCGGGAGATGAACATTCAGTACTTC
CDR3: CASSLDSREMNIQYF

D: .
J: TRBJ2-5
V: TRBV7-2
size: many
DNA: TGTGCCAGCAGCTTAGCCCACCAGTTGGAGACCCAGTACTTC
CDR3: CASSLAHQLETQYF

D: .
J: TRBJ2-3
V: TRBV5-1
size: few
DNA: TGCGCCAGCAGCCTGTCCGAGAGCACAGATACGCAGTATTTT
CDR3: CASSLSESTDTQYF

D: TRBD2
J: TRBJ2-1
V: TRBV29-1
size: many
DNA: TGCAGCGTCGGGGGGACTAGCGGGAGGGCCGGGTACAATGAGCAGTTCTTC
CDR3: CSVGGTSGRAGYNEQFF

D: TRBD1
J: TRBJ1-4
V: TRBV9
size: few
DNA: TGTGCCAGCAGCGCCGAGGGACAGAGGGATGAAAAACTGTTTTTT
CDR3: CASSAEGQRDEKLFF

D: .
J: TRBJ2-1
V: TRBV9
size: few
DNA: TGTGCCAGCAGCGTAGACGGCCAGAGCTCCTACAATGAGCAGTTCTTC
CDR3: CASSVDGQSSYNEQFF

D: .
J: TRBJ2-2
V: TRBV2
size: .
DNA: TGTGCCAGCAGCCAGGTCCCGACAAACACCGGGGAGCTGTTTTTT
CDR3: CASSQVPTNTGELFF

D: TRBD2
J: TRBJ2-1
V: TRBV7-9
size: few
DNA: TGTGCCAGCAGCCCCCAAGGTAGCGGGAGCCCCGCCTACAATGAGCAGTTCTTC
CDR3: CASSPQGSGSPAYNEQFF

D: TRBD2
J: TRBJ2-7
V: TRBV30
size: few
DNA: TGTGCCTGGGGACTCCCGTCTCCCTTAGCGGGAGGGCGCCACGAGCAGTACTTC
CDR3: CAWGLPSPLAGGRHEQYF

D: .
J: TRBJ2-1
V: TRBV19
size: few
DNA: TGTGCCAGTAGTATATCCGGCAACCTTTACAATGAGCAGTTCTTC
CDR3: CASSISGNLYNEQFF

D: .
J: TRBJ1-4
V: TRBV10-3
size: many
DNA: TGTGCCATCAGTCCCGAGGGGTTGGGCCAAAAACTGTTTTTT
CDR3: CAISPEGLGQKLFF

D: TRBD2
J: TRBJ2-7
V: TRBV10-1
size: .
DNA: TGCGCCAGCAGTGAGCCTCTAGCGGGTGGGGCCTACGAGCAGTACTTC
CDR3: CASSEPLAGGAYEQYF

D: .
J: TRBJ2-7
V: TRBV4-1
size: .
DNA: TGCGCCAGCAGCCAAGTCCCTGAAGCCTACGAGCAGTACTTC
CDR3: CASSQVPEAYEQYF

D: .
J: TRBJ2-1
V: TRBV6-2/TRBV6-3
size: .
DNA: TGTGCCAGCAGTTATCGCAGCTTCTACAATGAGCAGTTCTTC
CDR3: CASSYRSFYNEQFF

D: .
J: TRBJ2-7
V: TRBV19
size: few
DNA: TGTGCCAGTAGTCCCCTGCGGGGCGGAAGCCAATACGAGCAGTACTTC
CDR3: CASSPLRGGSQYEQYF

D: TRBD1
J: TRBJ1-1
V: TRBV4-3
size: .
DNA: TGCGCCAGCAGCCAGCTAGAAGGGGGCAGGGAAGCTTTCTTT
CDR3: CASSQLEGGREAFF

D: TRBD2
J: TRBJ2-5
V: TRBV11-2
size: .
DNA: TGTGCCAGCAGCTTAGAGGCCGAGCGGGGTTATCAAGAGACCCAGTACTTC
CDR3: CASSLEAERGYQETQYF

D: .
J: TRBJ2-7
V: TRBV28
size: many
DNA: TGTGCCAGCAGTTCATCCCAGGGGAGGTACGAGCAGTACTTC
CDR3: CASSSSQGRYEQYF

D: .
J: TRBJ2-3
V: TRBV27
size: few
DNA: TGTGCCAGCAGTTTCCTTATAACCACAGATACGCAGTATTTT
CDR3: CASSFLITTDTQYF

D: .
J: TRBJ2-3
V: TRBV6-1
size: .
DNA: TGTGCCAGCGGAGGGGCCCATACGCAGTATTTT
CDR3: CASGGAHTQYF

D: .
J: TRBJ2-5
V: TRBV27
size: many
DNA: TGTGCCAGCAGTTTTCGGGCGAAGGAGACCCAGTACTTC
CDR3: CASSFRAKETQYF